A selection of T cell receptor beta chains follows, all from one sample in a study of blood T cell repertoires in COVID-19. The table came from immunoSEQ multiplex PCR; TCRdb's copy has only in-frame clones and leaves some out. The sample shows 200,000 to 250,000 clones, about 80% of them seen only once. Sample: peripheral blood. The receptors shown here come from an elderly woman with COVID-19, enrolled during active disease. Each CDR3 is given with its conserved first and last residue. D genes are given only for firm matches. Rows may omit the clone size; those that give it use once, few, many or a size class.

>NA|NA|TRBV5-5|TRBJ1-1
CASTRSLDSAEAFF
TGTGCCAGCACCCGAAGTCTCGACAGCGCTGAAGCTTTCTTT
>NA|NA|TRBV7-7|TRBJ2-5
CASSPGGRVSSETQYF
TGTGCTAGCAGCCCCGGGGGGCGCGTCAGTTCGGAGACCCAGTACTTC
>NA|TRBD2|TRBV3-1/TRBV3-2|TRBJ2-1
CASSRTRTSGFNEQFF
TGTGCCAGCAGTCGAACCAGGACTAGCGGCTTCAATGAGCAGTTCTTC
>few|NA|TRBV15|TRBJ2-7
CATSREQGSYEQYF
TGTGCCACCAGCAGAGAGCAGGGTTCCTACGAGCAGTACTTC
>NA|NA|TRBV7-9|TRBJ2-2
CASSTELNTGELFF
TGTGCCAGCAGCACCGAGTTGAACACCGGGGAGCTGTTTTTT
>NA|TRBD2|TRBV5-1|TRBJ2-7
CASSSTSGSYEQYF
TGCGCCAGCAGCTCAACTAGCGGCTCCTACGAGCAGTACTTC
>NA|NA|TRBV3-1/TRBV3-2|TRBJ2-7
CASSRQRYAYEQYF
TGTGCCAGCAGCCGACAGCGCTATGCCTACGAGCAGTACTTC
>NA|TRBD2|TRBV27|TRBJ2-5
CASSLSLPGVAGETQYF
TGTGCCAGCAGTTTATCGCTACCCGGGGTAGCGGGGGAGACCCAGTACTTC
>NA|TRBD2|TRBV5-4|TRBJ2-1
CASSLGEGAYNEQFF
TGTGCCAGCAGCTTGGGGGAGGGCGCCTACAATGAGCAGTTCTTC
>once|NA|TRBV5-1|TRBJ1-2
CASSSLTGNYGYTF
TGCGCCAGCAGCTCTTTAACAGGGAACTATGGCTACACCTTC
>NA|NA|TRBV5-1|TRBJ2-3
CASTGALDTQYF
TGCGCCAGCACTGGGGCTTTAGATACGCAGTATTTT
>NA|TRBD2|TRBV6-2/TRBV6-3|TRBJ2-3
CASSYSMRVAGSSTDTQYF
TGTGCCAGCAGTTACTCGATGAGAGTAGCGGGAAGTAGCACAGATACGCAGTATTTT
>once|TRBD1|TRBV2|TRBJ1-4
CASSGQINEKLFF
TGTGCCAGTTCGGGACAGATTAATGAAAAACTGTTTTTT
>NA|TRBD2|TRBV19|TRBJ2-1
CASSIQAGGRAEQFF
TGTGCCAGTAGTATCCAAGCGGGAGGGCGGGCTGAGCAGTTCTTC
>NA|NA|TRBV12-3/TRBV12-4|TRBJ1-1
CASRGRENTEAFF
TGTGCCAGCAGGGGGAGGGAGAACACTGAAGCTTTCTTT
>NA|NA|TRBV5-5|TRBJ1-6
CASSLGPLLDNSPLHF
TGTGCCAGCAGCTTGGGTCCACTACTAGATAATTCACCCCTCCACTTT
>NA|TRBD2|TRBV11-1|TRBJ2-3
CASSLGLAGRADTQYF
TGTGCCAGCAGCTTGGGACTAGCGGGAAGGGCAGATACGCAGTATTTT
>NA|TRBD1|TRBV25-1|TRBJ2-7
CASGNDRGPYEQYF
TGTGCCAGTGGGAACGACAGGGGTCCCTACGAGCAGTACTTC
>NA|TRBD1|TRBV3-1/TRBV3-2|TRBJ2-1
CASSQAGGSSYNEQFF
TGTGCCAGCAGCCAAGCAGGGGGCTCGTCCTACAATGAGCAGTTCTTC
>NA|TRBD2|TRBV3-1/TRBV3-2|TRBJ2-2
CASSQEGLATNTGELFF
TGTGCCAGCAGCCAAGAGGGACTAGCGACGAACACCGGGGAGCTGTTTTTT
>many|NA|TRBV6-5|TRBJ2-7
CASSYSSRGEQYF
TGTGCCAGCAGTTACTCGAGTAGGGGGGAGCAGTACTTC
>NA|NA|TRBV6-6|TRBJ2-2
CASSLGLALNTGELFF
TGTGCCAGCAGTTTGGGGCTAGCGCTGAACACCGGGGAGCTGTTTTTT
>NA|TRBD1|TRBV7-8|TRBJ1-2
CASSAGGGYGYTF
TGTGCCAGCAGCGCAGGGGGCGGCTATGGCTACACCTTC
>NA|TRBD1|TRBV7-9|TRBJ1-2
CASSRRGRKGRGYTF
TGTGCCAGCAGCAGGAGGGGGCGGAAGGGTCGGGGCTACACCTTC
>once|TRBD1|TRBV11-3|TRBJ1-1
CASSTGGTEAFF
TGTGCCAGCAGCACAGGGGGGACTGAAGCTTTCTTT
>NA|NA|TRBV9|TRBJ2-2
CASSPRQANTGELFF
TGTGCCAGCAGCCCCCGACAGGCAAACACCGGGGAGCTGTTTTTT